These 10 T cell receptor beta chains share one sample of origin, sequenced in a study of OX40 agonist ivuxolimab in advanced cancers. TCRdb's copy holds only in-frame clones and misses some; the assay was immunoSEQ multiplex PCR. The profile covers over 50,000 clones, with around 93% appearing a single time and roughly 25% taken by the ten largest. The specimen was CD4+ or CD8+ T cells sorted from blood, collected in a trial of the OX40 agonist ivuxolimab. These receptors came from an adult with an advanced solid tumor such as melanoma, head and neck, liver or kidney cancer.

This chain connects TRBV10-3 to TRBJ1-1; D might be TRBD1 (6 bases). The CDR3 totals 14 residues. The germline gives CDR1 ENHRY, CDR2 SYGVKD. V was cut by 10 bases and J by 1 base, with 16 bases left in between. The CDR3 here is CASQLGQTNTEAFF. The DNA of the CDR3 is TGTGCCAGCCAGCTCGGACAGACGAACACTGAAGCTTTCTTT.

A note on this clone: The same CDR3 arises from other DNA sequences in this sample as well. The CDR3 DNA sequence: TGTGCCTGGAGTGTAGGGGGGGCCACTGAAGCTTTCTTT. Encoded protein: CAWSVGGATEAFF. This chain links TRBV30 with TRBJ1-1; D is possibly TRBD1 (6 bases). The CDR3 spans 13 residues. Germline CDR1 and CDR2: GTSNPN and SVGIG (reference sequence). The ends were cut back, 0 bases at V and 4 bases at J, with 9 bases in the middle. The complete variable domain, with remaining parts taken from reference TRBV30 and TRBJ1-1, reads SQTIHQWPATLVQPVGSPLSLECTVEGTSNPNLYWYRQAAGRGLQLLFYSVGIGQISSEVPQNLSASRPQDRQFILSSKKLLLSDSGFYLCAWSVGGATEAFFGQGTRLTVV.

The V call is TRBV30, the J call TRBJ1-1; D remains ambiguous. V was cut by 0 bases and J by 10 bases, with 15 bases left in between. The V gene's germline CDR1 is GTSNPN and CDR2 SVGIG (reference sequence). This CDR3 contains 13 residues. The DNA of the CDR3 is TGTGCCTGGAGTGTAGGGATTCAGATGGGAGCTTTCTTT. Amino acids: CAWSVGIQMGAFF.

This CDR3 is CASSFRLADTQYF. Written as DNA, the CDR3 is TGTGCCAGCAGTTTCAGACTGGCAGATACGCAGTATTTT. V is TRBV28 and J is TRBJ2-3; D call uncertain. Trimming removed 3 bases from V and 4 bases from J, with 8 bases in between. The CDR3 contains 13 residues. The V gene's germline CDR1 is MDHEN and CDR2 SYDVKM.

This clone was seen just once. The rearrangement uses TRBV7-9 and TRBJ1-2; D is perhaps TRBD1 (6 bases). Between the trimmed V and J ends, which lost 4 bases and 2 bases, there was a span of 14 bases. Germline CDR1 SEHNR, CDR2 FQNEAQ (reference sequence). This CDR3 contains 15 residues. The CDR3 spells CASSWGRQENYGYTF. The DNA of the CDR3 is TGTGCCAGCAGCTGGGGGCGACAGGAAAACTATGGCTACACCTTC.

The chain links TRBV6-6 to TRBJ1-5, with D perhaps TRBD1 (5 bases). The CDR3 runs 15 residues. With 5 bases removed from V and 0 bases from J, the gap between germline ends came to 11 bases. CDR1 MNHNY and CDR2 SVGAGI come from the germline V gene (reference sequence). In DNA form, the CDR3 reads TGTGCCAGCAGTCCCCTCCAGGGTAGCAATCAGCCCCAGCATTTT. Its protein product is CASSPLQGSNQPQHF.

This chain connects TRBV2 to TRBJ1-2, with D perhaps TRBD1 (6 bases). Germline values: CDR1 SNHLY, CDR2 FYNNEI. V shed 10 bases and J shed 5 bases, with 17 bases lying between them. CDR3 length: 13 amino acids. The CDR3 DNA follows: TGTGCCACCCCCGAGGGGGGCAATTATGGCTACACCTTC. It yields the protein CATPEGGNYGYTF.

V usage is TRBV7-2 and J usage is TRBJ2-1; 9 positions match TRBD1. This CDR3 has 17 residues. Germline V gene data show CDR1 as SGHTA and CDR2 as FQGNSA. Trimming removed 6 bases from V and 3 bases from J; junction bases left unmatched: 12. CDR3 DNA sequence: TGTGCCAGCAGGCAACACAGGGGGCGCGGTGACTACAATGAGCAGTTCTTC. As protein: CASRQHRGRGDYNEQFF.

V and J are TRBV14 and TRBJ2-3; D is ambiguous. Trimming removed 1 base at V and 4 bases at J, with 3 bases between. The CDR3 has 12 amino acids. Germline V CDR1 and CDR2: SGHDN, FVKESK. CDR3 in amino acids: CASSQVSDTQYF. CDR3 DNA sequence: TGTGCCAGCAGCCAAGTCTCAGATACGCAGTATTTT.

The J gene is TRBJ1-5, the V gene TRBV16, with 7 bases matching TRBD1. From germline, CDR1 is KGHSY and CDR2 FQNENV. CDR3 length: 16 residues. V lost 3 bases and J lost 4; bases outside the gene matches: 9. The CDR3 reads CASSHLGQGVNQPQHF. DNA of the CDR3: TGTGCCAGCAGCCACTTAGGGCAGGGGGTAAATCAGCCCCAGCATTTT.